This is a list of T cell receptor beta chains from one sample in a study of OX40 agonist ivuxolimab in advanced cancers. The repertoire was sequenced with immunoSEQ multiplex PCR; TCRdb's copy has only in-frame clones and lacks some. The sample records roughly 56,000 clones, 80% to 85% being singletons. The input for sequencing was CD4+ or CD8+ T cells sorted from blood, taken in a trial of the OX40 agonist ivuxolimab. The receptors here all came from an adult with an advanced solid tumor such as melanoma, head and neck, liver or kidney cancer. CDR3s include the opening cysteine and the closing phenylalanine or tryptophan. The D gene is left open where the match is weak. Some rows have no size entry. The others give once, few or many, or a class for an expanded clone.

V gene,J gene,clone size,D gene,CDR3 length,CDR3 DNA,CDR3 protein
TRBV29-1,TRBJ2-1,.,TRBD1,17,TGCAGCGTTGTGGACAGGGACGGCTTTTGGTCCTACAATGAGCAGTTCTTC,CSVVDRDGFWSYNEQFF
TRBV7-2,TRBJ2-3,.,.,12,TGTGCCAGCAGCTTAGGGGAGCCCCACCAGTATTTT,CASSLGEPHQYF
TRBV6-5,TRBJ2-5,.,.,13,TGTGCCAGCAGGGGTGGGCGAGGGGAGACCCAGTACTTC,CASRGGRGETQYF
TRBV9,TRBJ2-5,few,.,14,TGTGCCAGCAGCGTCGGACAGAACCAAGAGACCCAGTACTTC,CASSVGQNQETQYF
TRBV5-1,TRBJ2-7,.,TRBD1,14,TGCGCCAGCAGCGGACAGGTGGGGTCCTACGAGCAGTACTTC,CASSGQVGSYEQYF
TRBV4-2,TRBJ2-7,.,.,13,TGTGCCAGCAGCCGTGGGCAGAACTACGAGCAGTACTTC,CASSRGQNYEQYF
TRBV11-2,TRBJ2-7,once,.,14,TGTGCCAGCAGCGGGACTGTCAGCTCCTACGAGCAGTACTTC,CASSGTVSSYEQYF
TRBV10-2,TRBJ2-7,.,TRBD2,16,TGCGCCAGCAGTGGGTCTTTCAGGAGCGGGAGCGACGAGCAGTACTTC,CASSGSFRSGSDEQYF
TRBV6-5,TRBJ2-7,.,.,15,TGTGCCAGCAGTTTAGATACAGGACGCTACTACGAGCAGTACTTC,CASSLDTGRYYEQYF
TRBV28,TRBJ1-2,.,.,11,TGTGCCAGCAGTTTTTATGGCGGCTACACCTTC,CASSFYGGYTF
TRBV6-5,TRBJ1-4,.,.,15,TGTGCCAGCATTACAGGGATTGCAACTAATGAAAAACTGTTTTTT,CASITGIATNEKLFF
TRBV11-2,TRBJ2-2,.,TRBD1,16,TGTGCCAGCAGCAACCTCGGGACAGGGTCGGTCGGGGAGCTGTTTTTT,CASSNLGTGSVGELFF
TRBV4-1,TRBJ1-3,.,.,15,TGCGCCAGCAGCCAAGGAACAGGGACTGGAAACACCATATATTTT,CASSQGTGTGNTIYF
TRBV28,TRBJ1-5,.,.,13,TGTGCCAGCAGTTTCCCCCTAAATCAGCCCCAGCATTTT,CASSFPLNQPQHF
TRBV10-3,TRBJ2-5,.,.,14,TGTGCCATCAGTGGTGTGGCAGCCCAAGAGACCCAGTACTTC,CAISGVAAQETQYF
TRBV30,TRBJ2-3,.,.,11,TGTGCCTGGGCTAGCACAGATACGCAGTATTTT,CAWASTDTQYF
TRBV15,TRBJ2-7,.,TRBD1,14,TGTGCCACCAGCAGAGGACAGGGGGCAAGCGAGCAGTACTTC,CATSRGQGASEQYF
TRBV19,TRBJ1-4,once,.,13,TGTGCCAGTAGTATAGGGACGGATGAAAAACTGTTTTTT,CASSIGTDEKLFF
TRBV18,TRBJ2-2,.,.,16,TGTGCCAGCTCACCAGGGACATCAGCGAACACCGGGGAGCTGTTTTTT,CASSPGTSANTGELFF
TRBV6-6,TRBJ2-3,.,TRBD2,15,TGTGCCAGCAGGGGCTCTAGCGGGGCCACAGATACGCAGTATTTT,CASRGSSGATDTQYF
TRBV28,TRBJ2-1,once,TRBD1,17,TGTGCCAGCAGTTTCATGCGTGGGACAGGGGGAGGAAATGAGCAGTTCTTC,CASSFMRGTGGGNEQFF
TRBV6-5,TRBJ2-7,.,.,14,TGTGCCAGCAGTGCGGGACGGGACTCCTACGAGCAGTACTTC,CASSAGRDSYEQYF
TRBV10-3,TRBJ1-4,once,.,14,TGTGCCAGTCAGGGAGTGCAAGCTAATGAAAAACTGTTTTTT,CASQGVQANEKLFF
TRBV10-2,TRBJ1-2,.,.,13,TGCGCCAGCAGTGACGGACCTAACTATGGCTACACCTTC,CASSDGPNYGYTF
TRBV20-1,TRBJ2-7,.,.,11,TGCAGTGCTAGAAGGTCCTACGAGCAGTACTTC,CSARRSYEQYF
TRBV19,TRBJ2-7,.,TRBD1,14,TGTGCCAGTAGTTCAACAGGGGGCCAACACGAGCAGTACTTC,CASSSTGGQHEQYF
TRBV6-5,TRBJ2-5,.,TRBD1,15,TGTGCCAGCAGTCCTATAACCACAGGGGGGGAGACCCAGTACTTC,CASSPITTGGETQYF
TRBV9,TRBJ2-4,.,TRBD2,11,TGTGCCAGCGGAGGACTAGCGGGCCAGTACTTC,CASGGLAGQYF
TRBV27,TRBJ2-7,.,.,15,TGTGCCAGCAGTGCGACAGGTTATTCCCCCTACGAGCAGTACTTC,CASSATGYSPYEQYF
TRBV7-9,TRBJ2-3,.,TRBD2,16,TGTGCCAGCAGCTTCGGGACTAGCGGGAGCACAGATACGCAGTATTTT,CASSFGTSGSTDTQYF
TRBV5-1,TRBJ2-1,.,TRBD2,16,TGCGCCAGCAGCCCGTTAGCGGGAAGCTCCTACAATGAGCAGTTCTTC,CASSPLAGSSYNEQFF
TRBV6-5,TRBJ1-6,.,.,13,TGTGCCAGCACCTCAGGGACGGGTTCACCCCTCCACTTT,CASTSGTGSPLHF
TRBV29-1,TRBJ2-1,.,.,13,TGCAGCGTTGCTGAGCTATCCTACAATGAGCAGTTCTTC,CSVAELSYNEQFF
TRBV5-1,TRBJ2-3,.,TRBD2,16,TGCGCCAGCTCCGCGGGAGGGCCCTGGTTAGGAGATACGCAGTATTTT,CASSAGGPWLGDTQYF
TRBV6-1,TRBJ1-4,.,.,15,TGTGCCAGCAGTGTTAACTCGGGGAGTAATGAAAAACTGTTTTTT,CASSVNSGSNEKLFF
TRBV18,TRBJ2-1,.,.,13,TGTGCCAGCTCACCATTCAGGGACAATGAGCAGTTCTTC,CASSPFRDNEQFF
TRBV14,TRBJ2-5,.,.,15,TGTGCCAGCAGCCTCCCAGGGGGGAGTCGGGAGACCCAGTACTTC,CASSLPGGSRETQYF
TRBV5-4,TRBJ1-1,medium-sized,.,13,TGTGCCAGCAGCTTCTCACCGAACACTGAAGCTTTCTTT,CASSFSPNTEAFF
TRBV27,TRBJ2-7,.,.,16,TGTGCCAGCAGTACCCCCTACAGGACCTGGGCCTACGAGCAGTACTTC,CASSTPYRTWAYEQYF
TRBV6-1,TRBJ2-3,.,.,14,TGTGCCAGCAGTTGGGAGCGTAGCACAGATACGCAGTATTTT,CASSWERSTDTQYF
TRBV6-1,TRBJ1-1,.,.,13,TGTGCCAGCAGTGAGATGGAGAACACTGAAGCTTTCTTT,CASSEMENTEAFF
TRBV28,TRBJ2-3,.,TRBD2,12,TGTGCCAGCGGGAGGGAAACAGATACGCAGTATTTT,CASGRETDTQYF
TRBV6-5,TRBJ2-1,once,TRBD1,15,TGTGCCAGCAGTTCCGCGGGACAGGGGAGAAATGAGCAGTTCTTC,CASSSAGQGRNEQFF
TRBV5-1,TRBJ2-1,.,TRBD2,16,TGCGCCAGCAGCTTGGCCTTAGGACTAGCGGCAAGCGAGCAGTTCTTC,CASSLALGLAASEQFF
TRBV7-2,TRBJ1-1,.,TRBD1,14,TGTGCCAGCAGCGTCGGACAGGGGACCTGGGAAGCTTTCTTT,CASSVGQGTWEAFF
TRBV6-1,TRBJ2-3,.,.,15,TGTGCCAGCAGTGAAAGTCAGGGTGAGGCAGATACGCAGTATTTT,CASSESQGEADTQYF
TRBV15,TRBJ2-5,.,TRBD1,14,TGTGCCACCAGCACTCCAGGGGGCGGGGAGACCCAGTACTTC,CATSTPGGGETQYF
TRBV6-1,TRBJ1-3,.,.,15,TGTGCCAGCAGCGACTGGGGGAGAACGGGAAACACCATATATTTT,CASSDWGRTGNTIYF
TRBV28,TRBJ2-2,once,TRBD1,15,TGTGCCAGCACTACGGGACAGGTCTACACCGGGGAGCTGTTTTTT,CASTTGQVYTGELFF
TRBV5-4,TRBJ2-3,.,.,16,TGTGCCAGCACCCTGGCTCTAGCGACTAGCACAGATACGCAGTATTTT,CASTLALATSTDTQYF
TRBV7-2,TRBJ1-2,.,.,14,TGTGCCAGCAGCTTTTCGACAGATAACTATGGCTACACCTTC,CASSFSTDNYGYTF
TRBV5-4,TRBJ1-3,.,.,13,TGTGCCAGCCAGACAGGCTCTGGAAACACCATATATTTT,CASQTGSGNTIYF
TRBV7-9,TRBJ1-5,.,.,12,TGTGCCAGCAGCTTAGTTGGCCAGCCCCAGCATTTT,CASSLVGQPQHF
TRBV2,TRBJ2-7,.,TRBD2,14,TGTGCCAGCAGTCCCGGACTAGCGGATTACGAGCAGTACTTC,CASSPGLADYEQYF
TRBV6-1,TRBJ1-1,.,.,11,TGTGCCAGCAGTTATCAGGGACAAGCTTTCTTT,CASSYQGQAFF
TRBV6-5,TRBJ1-4,once,.,16,TGTGCCAGCAGTTACTCAGGGTCGTCCCTCGGTGAAAAACTGTTTTTT,CASSYSGSSLGEKLFF